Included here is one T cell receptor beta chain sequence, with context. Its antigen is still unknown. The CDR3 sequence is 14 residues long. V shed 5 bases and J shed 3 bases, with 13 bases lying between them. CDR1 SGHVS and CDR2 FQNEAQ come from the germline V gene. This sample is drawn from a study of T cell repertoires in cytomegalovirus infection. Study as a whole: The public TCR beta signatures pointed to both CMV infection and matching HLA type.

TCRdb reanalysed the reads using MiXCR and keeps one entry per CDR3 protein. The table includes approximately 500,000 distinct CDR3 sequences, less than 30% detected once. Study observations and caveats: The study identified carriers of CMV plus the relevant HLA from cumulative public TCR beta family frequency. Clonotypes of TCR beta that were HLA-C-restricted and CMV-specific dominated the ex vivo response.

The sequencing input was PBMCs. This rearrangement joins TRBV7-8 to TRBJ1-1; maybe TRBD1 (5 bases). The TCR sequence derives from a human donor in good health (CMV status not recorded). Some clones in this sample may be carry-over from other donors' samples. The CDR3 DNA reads TGTGCCAGCAGCCAGGGAGGTGGACACACTGAAGCTTTCTTT. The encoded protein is CASSQGGGHTEAFF.